The clone carrying this T cell receptor (beta chain) was seen only once. The antigen is unknown. The length of the CDR3 is 13 residues. The germline V gene encodes CDR1 SGHNT and CDR2 YYREEE (reference sequence). The germline V and J ends were trimmed by 3 bases and 10 bases, with 14 bases remaining between them. The data were produced by immunoSEQ multiplex PCR, yet TCRdb's version contains in-frame clones alone and is incomplete. The data contain fewer than 150,000 clones, approximately 84% of them singletons. This entry is derived from a study of T cell responses to AZD1222 COVID-19 vaccine. Study observations and caveats: Donors were chiefly white British, with a greater number of females, and clonal diversity was perhaps underestimated.

The sequence was obtained from an adult in good health. The rearrangement links TRBV5-4 to TRBJ2-1; possible D gene TRBD2, 6 bases. The source was peripheral blood, collected on day 0 of AZD1222 vaccination. CDR3 bases: TGTGCCAGCAGCTCGGGAGTAGAGAGGGAGCAGTTCTTC. Translating gives CASSSGVEREQFF.